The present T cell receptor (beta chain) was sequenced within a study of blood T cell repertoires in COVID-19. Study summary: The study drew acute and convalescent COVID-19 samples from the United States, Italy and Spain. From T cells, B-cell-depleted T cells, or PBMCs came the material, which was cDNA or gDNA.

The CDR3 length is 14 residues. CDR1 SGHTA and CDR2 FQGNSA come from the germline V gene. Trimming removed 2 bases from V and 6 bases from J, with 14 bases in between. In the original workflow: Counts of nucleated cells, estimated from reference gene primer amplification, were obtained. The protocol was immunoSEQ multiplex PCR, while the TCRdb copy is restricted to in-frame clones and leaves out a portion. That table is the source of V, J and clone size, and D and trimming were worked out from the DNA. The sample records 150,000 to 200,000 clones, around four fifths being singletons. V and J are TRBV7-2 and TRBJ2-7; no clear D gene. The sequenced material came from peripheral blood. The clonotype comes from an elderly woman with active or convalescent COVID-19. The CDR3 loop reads CASSLLSGRGEQYF. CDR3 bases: TGTGCCAGCAGCTTATTATCTGGCAGAGGCGAGCAGTACTTC.